This T cell receptor beta chain comes out of a study of beta chain features in type 1 diabetes. The study's findings and limits: TCRB CDR3 length was moderately but significantly reduced in all four CD4+ subsets of Type 1 diabetes patients.

This clone has a handful of counts. Its target is not known. The whole isolated RNA underwent reverse transcription, so sequencing captured expressed TCRB transcripts. The table came from immunoSEQ multiplex PCR; TCRdb's copy has only in-frame clones and leaves some out. The data contain a few hundred thousand clones, roughly 9.8% of them singletons. Between the trimmed V and J ends, which lost 3 bases and 4 bases, there was a span of 13 bases. The CDR3 consists of 14 residues. Germline-derived CDR1 and CDR2 are SGDLS and YYNGEE. Sorting with CD45RO/CCR7/CD25/CD127/CD95/CD27 yielded naive, central memory, regulatory and stem-like memory CD4+ cells.

This chain joins TRBV9 and TRBJ1-1, with a tentative D call TRBD1 (6 bases). The receptor was derived from a young man with type 1 diabetes. The material sequenced was central memory CD4+ T cells from blood. CDR3 sequence reads: CASSARDKGTEAFF. The CDR3 nucleotides are TGTGCCAGCAGCGCCCGGGACAAAGGCACTGAAGCTTTCTTT.